Described below is a single TCR beta chain sequence and its context. No antigen is known for it. These data belong to a study of siplizumab effects on memory and regulatory T cells. Study results and limitations: Contribution to the alloresponse seemed major for naive T cells, which also seemed more diverse than memory cells. Under siplizumab, an average roughly 69% of mappable alloreactive CD4+ clones were Treg-derived, compared with around 25% in controls.

Around 9.2 x 10^4 TCR templates underwent assay in every sample. The method was immunoSEQ multiplex PCR; TCRdb's version includes in-frame clones alone and lacks a portion of them. Seen here are some 110,000 clones, 90% to 95% observed once, and the top ten hold about 0.32%. The sequence derives from a human donor in good health. The sequencing input was CD4+ T cells sorted from blood.

CDR3: CSAQGQVGGELFF. The CDR3 coding sequence is TGCAGCGCGCAGGGACAGGTCGGCGGGGAGCTGTTTTTT. This chain connects TRBV29-1 to TRBJ2-2, with 8 bases fitting TRBD1. CDR1 and CDR2 (germline): SQVTM, ANQGSEA. The CDR3 extends over 13 amino acids. The V gene end was trimmed by 7 bases and the J gene end by 7 bases; junction bases not matched to a gene: 8.